These 19 T cell receptor beta chains were all obtained from the same sample, sequenced in a study of breast tumors, draining lymph nodes, adjacent tissues. TCRdb fed the multiplex PCR reads into MiXCR, producing one record per CDR3 protein. The data contain under 350,000 distinct CDR3 sequences, about 30% of them seen just once; the ten biggest clones take up more than 0.85%. The lymph nodes were axillary draining lymph nodes from breast cancer patients. Source material: axillary lymph node tissue. The receptors originated from a female donor with breast cancer. Some clones in this sample may be carry-over from other donors' samples.

Details on this clonotype: This may come from a read error, since a much larger clone is one base off. The chain uses TRBV7-3 and TRBJ2-3; possibly TRBD1 for D (5 bases). The germline V gene encodes CDR1 SGHTA and CDR2 FQGTGA. V gave up 0 bases and J gave up 7 bases, with 23 bases separating them. This CDR3 has 18 amino acids. The CDR3 region is CASSLTGIGVLRTHTQYF. The CDR3 coding sequence is TGTGCCAGCAGCTTAACGGGGATAGGAGTGTTGAGGACACATACGCAGTATTTT. The variable domain in full, completed from reference TRBV7-3 and TRBJ2-3, reads GAGVSQTPSNKVTEKGKYVELRCDPISGHTALYWYRQSLGQGPEFLIYFQGTGAADDSGLPNDRFFAVRPEGSVSTLKIQRTERGDSAVYLCASSLTGIGVLRTHTQYFGPGTRLTVL.

The chain carries TRBV10-1 and TRBJ1-2, with D unresolved. The CDR3 runs to 13 residues. With 6 bases removed from V and 0 bases from J, the gap between germline ends came to 8 bases. Germline CDR1 reads WNHNN; CDR2 reads SYGVQD (reference sequence). CDR3: CASRNTPNYGYTF. The CDR3, as DNA: TGCGCCAGCAGAAATACGCCTAACTATGGCTACACCTTC.

This clonotype was found many times. The chain joins TRBV10-3 to TRBJ2-1; D gene uncertain. Germline values: CDR1 ENHRY, CDR2 SYGVKD. CDR3 length: 11 amino acids. Trimming stripped 3 bases from V and 8 bases from J, with 5 bases between. Written as DNA, the CDR3 is TGTGCCATCAGTGAACATGATGAGCAGTTCTTC. Protein: CAISEHDEQFF.

This clonotype was seen many times. V is TRBV5-5 and J is TRBJ2-1, with D possibly TRBD1 on 5 matching bases. V was pared by 4 bases and J by 2 bases, with 13 bases between. Germline assignment: CDR1 SGHKS and CDR2 YYEKEE (reference sequence). This CDR3 has 15 amino acids. The CDR3 sequence: CASSNTGITYNEQFF. DNA for the CDR3: TGTGCCAGCAGCAACACAGGAATAACCTACAATGAGCAGTTCTTC.

This clonotype was recorded at least ten times. The chain combines TRBV7-2 with TRBJ2-2; D might be TRBD1 (6 bases). The CDR3 is made up of 14 amino acids. Germline V lookup: CDR1 SGHTA, CDR2 FQGNSA. V was trimmed by 5 bases and J by 6 bases, leaving 13 bases between them. CDR3 DNA sequence: TGTGCCAGCAGCATAAACAGGGCAGCCGGGGAGCTGTTTTTT. Amino acids: CASSINRAAGELFF.

The sample holds many counts of this clonotype. The V call is TRBV4-2, the J call TRBJ2-7, with a weak D call TRBD1 (5 bases). CDR1 and CDR2 from the germline V gene are LGHNA and YNFKEQ. V lost 3 bases and J lost 3, with 21 bases in between. The CDR3 totals 17 residues. The CDR3 is CASSQGQNQTTSYEQYF. The CDR3, as DNA: TGTGCCAGCAGCCAGGGGCAAAATCAGACGACGAGCTACGAGCAGTACTTC.

In this sample, this clonotype turned up many times. V is TRBV5-1 and J is TRBJ2-3; D not resolved. This CDR3 is built from 16 residues. The ends were cut back, 0 bases at V and 2 bases at J, with 13 bases in the middle. Germline CDR1 is SGHRS and CDR2 is YFSETQ. Here the CDR3 reads CASSLEFLEYTDTQYF. The CDR3 bases are TGCGCCAGCAGCTTGGAATTTTTGGAGTACACAGATACGCAGTATTTT.

On this clonotype itself: One junction end disagrees with the germline gene, perhaps due to a read error. The genes are TRBV7-9 and TRBJ1-1; D may be TRBD1 (5 bases). This CDR3 region has 10 residues. Germline V gene lookup returns CDR1 SEHNR and CDR2 FQNEAQ (reference sequence). The CDR3 protein is CVSGRGEAFF. CDR3 in DNA: TGTGTCAGCGGGAGGGGTGAAGCTTTCTTT.

The chain joins TRBV27 to TRBJ2-1; D is possibly TRBD2 (5 bases). Germline lookup yields CDR1 MNHEY and CDR2 SMNVEV (reference sequence). The CDR3 contains 13 residues. V dropped 4 bases and J dropped 10 bases, with 14 bases sitting between them. This CDR3 is CASSSLATYEQFF. The CDR3 nucleotides read TGTGCCAGCAGTTCTCTAGCTACCTACGAGCAGTTCTTC.

This clonotype was observed a few times. The chain uses TRBV6-6 and TRBJ2-7; 7 bases are shared with TRBD2. CDR1 is MNHNY and CDR2 is SVGAGI in the germline V gene (reference sequence). Unmatched junction bases numbered 10, after V lost 5 bases and J lost 0 bases. This CDR3 spans 16 amino acids. CDR3 amino acids: CASSAPSGPSSYEQYF. The CDR3 DNA reads as TGTGCCAGCAGTGCCCCTAGCGGCCCAAGCTCCTACGAGCAGTACTTC.

For this clonotype: Relative to the germline gene, one junction end is altered; a read error may explain this. The chain has TRBV24-1 and TRBJ2-3, with a possible D match to TRBD2 (6 bases). The germline V gene has CDR1 KGHDR and CDR2 SFDVKD. The CDR3 totals 8 residues. The DNA for the CDR3 is TGTGCCACCAGCGTAGGAGGGTTT. Protein sequence: CATSVGGF.

This clonotype was counted at least ten times. This sequence joins TRBV20-1 and TRBJ2-3, with TRBD2 identical over 16 bases. Germline trimming cut 5 bases from V and 2 bases from J; bases unmatched to any gene: 16. Looked up from germline, CDR1 is DFQATT and CDR2 is SNEGSKA (reference sequence). This CDR3 region has 20 residues. CDR3 loop: CSASGTSGRANTTHTDTQYF. As DNA, the CDR3 is TGCAGTGCTTCCGGGACTAGCGGGAGGGCCAATACCACACACACAGATACGCAGTATTTT.

This clonotype was recorded at least ten times. The chain links TRBV7-3 to TRBJ2-1; weak D call: TRBD2 (6 bases). Trimming took off 5 bases at V and 6 bases at J, with 20 bases between the two ends. This CDR3 comprises 16 residues. Germline lookup yields CDR1 SGHTA and CDR2 FQGTGA. The CDR3 DNA sequence: TGTGCCAGCAGCAGTGGACTATCTCCTCGAGCCAATGAGCAGTTCTTC. Protein product: CASSSGLSPRANEQFF.

This clonotype has ten or more counts. The CDR3 DNA reads as TGTGCCAGCAGTGAGGGCCGTTGGGAGACCCAGTACTTC. This sequence encodes CASSEGRWETQYF. This chain connects TRBV2 to TRBJ2-5, with D unresolved. The CDR3 runs 13 residues. Trimming removed 3 bases from V and 5 bases from J, with 10 bases in between. Looked up from germline, CDR1 is SNHLY and CDR2 is FYNNEI.

About this clonotype itself: This clone may be a read error of a much larger clone one base away. This rearrangement joins TRBV20-1 to TRBJ2-7; TRBD1 matches 10 bases. This CDR3 is 14 amino acids long. Trimming removed 5 bases from V and 6 bases from J; junction bases left unmatched: 10. CDR1 and CDR2 (germline): DFQATT, SNEGSKA (reference sequence). CDR3 sequence reads: CSAPKSGTGAEQYF. The CDR3 DNA reads TGCAGTGCTCCCAAATCCGGGACAGGGGCCGAGCAGTACTTC.

Ten or more counts support this clonotype. The rearrangement joins TRBV20-1 to TRBJ2-7; maybe TRBD1 (6 bases). Trimming took 6 bases from V and 3 from J, leaving 9 bases between them. Germline CDR1 reads DFQATT; CDR2 reads SNEGSKA (reference sequence). The CDR3 sequence is 11 residues long. CDR3 amino acids: CSADRNYEQYF. In DNA form, the CDR3 reads TGCAGTGCAGACAGGAACTACGAGCAGTACTTC.

This clonotype occurred many times. The chain uses TRBV20-1 and TRBJ2-1; 8 bases fit TRBD2. V was pared by 6 bases and J by 4 bases, with 11 bases of the junction left unmatched. The germline V gene has CDR1 DFQATT and CDR2 SNEGSKA (reference sequence). This CDR3 contains 15 residues. The CDR3 DNA reads as TGCAGTGCCCAAGGGGCGGGAGGACAATACAATGAGCAGTTCTTC. Translation gives CSAQGAGGQYNEQFF.

This clonotype was observed a handful of times. CDR3 nucleotides: TGCAGTGCCCCGGGCGGAGTGAACACTGAAGCTTTCTTT. Its protein is CSAPGGVNTEAFF. The gene calls are TRBV20-1 and TRBJ1-1; D remains ambiguous. This CDR3 has 13 residues. Trimming cost V 6 bases and J 0 bases, with 11 bases left between them. The germline V gene has CDR1 DFQATT and CDR2 SNEGSKA (reference sequence).

The gene calls are TRBV6-5 and TRBJ2-1; 9 bases line up with TRBD2. There are 15 residues in the CDR3. V gave up 6 bases and J gave up 6 bases; unmatched junction bases: 9. The germline V gene has CDR1 MNHEY and CDR2 SVGAGI. The CDR3 DNA is TGTGCCAGCAGGCGCGGGGGGGCCCAATTCAATGAGCAGTTCTTC. It codes for CASRRGGAQFNEQFF.